This entry is about one T cell receptor beta chain. Its specific antigen is unknown. No base-level quality is on record; no much larger clone is a single base apart. CDR1 and CDR2 are read off the germline V gene as SGDLS and YYNGEE. Trimmed from V: 3 bases; trimmed from J: 0 bases; junction bases lacking a gene match: 3. Measured from the cysteine to the phenylalanine, the CDR3 is 18 residues long. The retained sequence is limited to the CDR3, 54 bases, with the frame set at the first base. Libraries came from the immunoSEQ multiplex PCR assay. For the multiplex PCR, a mixture combining 60 forward primers for TCR Vbeta segments and 13 reverse primers for TCR Jbeta segments was used. The CDR3 region of rearranged TCR beta genes was amplified from genomic DNA by a multiplex PCR assay. On the Illumina HiSeq System, the amplified TCR beta libraries were sequenced as 87-base-pair reads. In the paper's pipeline: Across the roughly 640 repertoires, a later analysis counted 78 million or so unique TCR beta chains, 9.5 million to 12 million of which were shared by at least two donors. A nearest-neighbor algorithm error-corrected the raw reads and collapsed the reads into unique sequences, merging closely related sequences to remove PCR and sequencing errors. To assign V, D and J gene segments, CDR3 sequences were aligned to IMGT reference sequences. For a sequence to be retained, at least a six-nucleotide match to both a V gene segment and a J gene segment was required. Rearrangements were called productive when the CDR3 lacked stop codons and stayed in frame with V and J; all others were non-productive. CDR3 was defined according to IMGT convention as the region running from the second conserved V-encoded cysteine to the conserved J-encoded phenylalanine. The earlier analysis of approximately 500 of the donors excluded sequences that lacked an unambiguous match to a single V gene segment. An earlier analysis of fewer than 750 of the donors classified V segments as functional when productive rearrangements were above 56.7% and as segregating when the standard deviation between donors was above 5%. A statistical classification framework was built to diagnose cytomegalovirus status from the catalog of TCR beta chain sequences. A later analysis assigned V and J genes by comparing TCR nucleotide sequences with IMGT/GENE-DB human TR gene sequences. In a later analysis, CDR3 sequences and most-parsimonious VDJ recombination scenarios were assigned using the TCRdist pipeline. In a later analysis, every TCR beta chain was defined by the combination of its CDR3 amino acid sequence and its V-gene family, and reads without a unique V-gene family were dropped. A later analysis removed 500 to 600 highly shared, low-generation-probability nucleotide sequences to deal with suspected cross-contamination and a sequencing artifact. In a later analysis, a clonal expansion index was calculated for each public chain from normalized within-repertoire ranks of inferred template counts. In a later analysis, generation probabilities were computed with a VDJ recombination model fitted to out-of-frame rearrangements, and the resulting probabilities were checked against IGoR. In a later analysis, TCR-TCR, TCR-HLA and TCR-CMV co-occurrence was scored with hypergeometric tests, and a repertoire-size bias correction was applied to TCR pairs. A later analysis estimated false discovery rates by permuting HLA or CMV assignments 20 times. In a later analysis, co-occurring TCRs were grouped using DBSCAN, and TCRdist sequence similarity was added for clustering within HLA-allele-positive subsets. Co-occurrence clustering excluded repertoires with fewer than 30,000 or more than 120,000 public chains, plus five with anomalous nucleotide sharing. The clones in this table, taken by TCRdb from immuneACCESS, are in-frame only. Not every clone is retained; where verified, under half of the shortfall comes from an unresolved V gene, and the cause of the rest is unknown. The V and J calls and the clone size are those of that table, but D and trimming were determined from the DNA. The sample contains approximately 91,000 clones, approximately 69% of them found a single time. About 1.3% of the sample comes from the top ten.

In total, 666 healthy bone marrow donors made up the cohort. At the time of sampling, every cohort member was nominally healthy, though immune exposures that went unrecorded were likely present. The donor tested CMV seronegative and was one of the 352 seronegative cohort members. A peripheral blood sample was provided by each donor, and peripheral blood mononuclear cells were used for TCR beta sequencing. The Qiagen DNeasy Blood Extraction Kit was used to extract genomic DNA from the blood cell samples. This sample stems from a study of cytomegalovirus exposure and HLA in healthy donors (dated by TCRdb to about 2017). For the wider study: According to an earlier analysis of a few hundred of the donors, roughly 180 million T cells yielded some 120 million unique TCR beta sequences and around 300 Gb of sequence data. On average, around 200,000 unique TCR beta nucleotide sequences were sequenced per donor among more than 350 genotyped donors of the cohort, with roughly 18% of those sequences being non-productive. A later analysis re-examined previously published TCR beta repertoires from around 670 donors and added high-resolution HLA genotyping to investigate patterns of TCR occurrence. Because of strong linkage in the cohort, four to six DR-DQ haplotypes were treated as single units for association and clustering. Both class I and class II loci were covered by HLA typing, at four-digit resolution. The study used immunosequencing to profile the T cell repertoires of hundreds of subjects and linked those repertoires to cytomegalovirus serostatus. Rather than using new phenotypic data, the later analysis identified candidate immune exposures from TCR beta sequences and from how often those sequences occurred across donors. Of the roughly 400 genotyped donors, 81% fell in the genetic ancestry cluster associated with self-reported Caucasian donors. Alongside the repertoire data, information on donor age, sex, ethnicity and CMV serostatus was compiled. Along with the approximately 700-subject first cohort, a separate validation cohort of some 130 different subjects was used. Genome-wide SNP genotypes for about three fifths of the roughly 700 donors were used in a later genetic analysis, which treated that subset as a discovery cohort. All discovery cohort repertoires had been generated on a single sequencing platform. The study was designed to test whether signatures of past pathogen exposure could be identified by cataloging public T cell receptors. An earlier analysis of 450 to 750 of the donors used high-throughput TCR beta sequencing to judge whether each TCR beta V gene segment behaved as functional or pseudogenic. High-throughput TCR immunosequencing, statistical association of individual TCRs with disease status, and machine learning were combined to predict cytomegalovirus infection status. Typing coverage varied by locus: about 629-640 donors for A, B, C, DRB1 and DQB1; under 550 for DQA1; 600 to 610 for DPA1; fewer than 480 for DPB1. Approximately 310 gigabases of sequencing data and around 88 million unique TCR sequences made up an early release that covered over 550 HLA-typed donors. Study-wide findings and limitations: Specific HLA alleles were associated with 16,951 TCR beta sequences at a false discovery rate of 0.05 in a later analysis. A later analysis found that TCR association rates varied across HLA loci, with DRB1 alleles showing the most associated TCRs and HLA-C alleles the fewest. Most CMV-associated TCR beta chains appeared to be HLA-restricted in a later analysis, and the HLA associations seemed to be driven largely by CMV exposure. Compared with the approximately 720-donor mean, donors in an Asian-associated ancestry cluster had fewer N-insertions in productive TCRs, according to a later genetic analysis. A further reported finding was that TCR beta sequences accurately predicted the HLA-A and HLA-B alleles for most subjects in the first cohort. A cluster of highly shared sequence variants was judged likely to represent a technical artifact of the sequencing pipeline. The 87-base-pair reads could not distinguish some IMGT-functional V segments, including TRBV6-2 and TRBV6-3, so those segments were excluded. In an earlier analysis of several hundred of the donors, most TCR beta V segments were observed in productive rearrangements about 87% or about 30% of the time, broadly matching IMGT annotations. A total of fewer than 200 TCR beta chains were listed by the study as associated with cytomegalovirus. Assigning TCR associations to individual alleles was difficult when HLA alleles, especially DR and DQ, strongly co-occurred. Because counts were too low, 15 or so rarely observed V segments, including chromosome 9 orphons, were excluded from the earlier analysis of some 590 of the donors. In a later analysis, several top co-occurrence clusters were reported to appear linked to parvovirus B19, influenza, CMV and Epstein-Barr virus. Presence/absence analyses assumed roughly uniform sequencing depth across donors, an assumption that may not hold. Correlated functional status among segregating V segments might be attributable to linkage disequilibrium, but an unknown experimental factor could not be ruled out. In vitro tests confirmed that a few of the cytomegalovirus-associated TCR beta chains recognize cytomegalovirus antigens. In both the original and validation cohorts, the classifier was reported to diagnose cytomegalovirus status with high specificity and sensitivity. Most TCR sequences were observed very rarely across donors, whereas some public TCRs were present in many individuals. For the cohort, immune exposure information was limited to CMV serostatus. In a later genetic analysis, a missense DCLRE1C variant was associated with V-gene and J-gene trimming of TCR beta chains, and the association was replicated in an independent cohort. According to the authors, the approach could potentially be generalized to other disease states and immunological phenotypes. In a later analysis, HLA-associated TCR beta chains were found to be more clonally expanded and to have lower generation probabilities than equally common non-associated chains. Only TCR beta chains were sequenced in this cohort, and the absence of alpha or paired-chain data limited detectable features. Because HLA typing was missing for some donors at each locus, association tests included only the typed subset.

The chain couples TRBV9 to TRBJ2-1, with 16 junctional bases fitting TRBD2. Sequencing was carried out using PBMCs. The TCR sequence derives from a female donor in good health and CMV-seronegative. CDR3 reads: CASSGGTSGRGSYNEQFF. The nucleotide sequence reads as follows: TGTGCCAGCAGCGGTGGGACTAGCGGGAGGGGCTCCTACAATGAGCAGTTCTTC.